Following are 19 T cell receptor beta chains from one sample sequenced in a study of T cell repertoires in cytomegalovirus infection. TCRdb called the reads again in MiXCR, with one record for every CDR3 protein. Of about 69,000 distinct CDR3 sequences in the sample, around 28% were seen once. Their target antigens are unknown. This specimen consisted of CD8+ T cells from cultured PBMCs, obtained from culture after CMV antigen stimulation. These receptors came from a human donor in good health (CMV status not recorded). Some clones in this sample may be carry-over from other donors' samples.

This clonotype was recorded many times. This sequence joins TRBV27 and TRBJ2-7; 9 nucleotides align to TRBD2. The CDR3 contains 15 residues. CDR1 is MNHEY, CDR2 SMNVEV, per germline (reference sequence). The J segment lost 5 bases and the V segment lost 0 bases, leaving 5 bases of the junction unmatched. As DNA, the CDR3 is TGTGCCAGCAGTTTATCGACTAGCGGAGGGAACGAGCAGTACTTC. Amino acids: CASSLSTSGGNEQYF.

The sample holds many counts of this clonotype. The V gene is TRBV7-2, the J gene TRBJ2-3; 7 bases map to TRBD2. CDR1 SGHTA and CDR2 FQGNSA come from the germline V gene. The V gene end was trimmed by 4 bases and the J gene end by 7 bases; junction bases not matched to a gene: 14. The CDR3 runs to 16 residues. DNA of the CDR3: TGTGCCAGCAGCTCCCCGGCTAGCGGCGGGCGGTATACGCAGTATTTT. The encoded protein is CASSSPASGGRYTQYF.

This clonotype came up many times. The V call is TRBV6-2 or TRBV6-3, the J call TRBJ1-5; D gene ambiguous. Germline assignment: CDR1 MNHEY and CDR2 SVGEGT. V lost 4 bases to trimming and J lost 3 bases, with 13 bases between them. The CDR3 sequence is 15 residues long. CDR3 region: CASSFPDGINQPQHF. CDR3 sequence (DNA): TGTGCCAGCAGTTTTCCGGACGGAATCAATCAGCCCCAGCATTTT.

There are a few counts of this clonotype. V and J are TRBV7-3 and TRBJ2-4; 7 bases are shared with TRBD1. The germline gives CDR1 SGHTA, CDR2 FQGTGA. Trimming cost V 9 bases and J 1 base; bases outside gene matches: 3. This CDR3 has 13 amino acids. This CDR3 is CASSQGAKNIQYF. CDR3 sequence (DNA): TGTGCCAGTTCACAGGGGGCCAAAAACATTCAGTACTTC. Variable domain in full (rest from reference TRBV7-3 and TRBJ2-4): GAGVSQTPSNKVTEKGKYVELRCDPISGHTALYWYRQSLGQGPEFLIYFQGTGAADDSGLPNDRFFAVRPEGSVSTLKIQRTERGDSAVYLCASSQGAKNIQYFGAGTRLSVL.

The V and J genes are TRBV9 and TRBJ2-1, with D possibly TRBD1 on 5 matching bases. Trimming removed 3 bases at V and 2 bases at J, with 9 bases between. The CDR3 loop spans 14 amino acids. CDR1 SGDLS and CDR2 YYNGEE come from the germline V gene. CDR3 residues: CASSEDIPYNEQFF. In DNA, the CDR3 is TGTGCCAGCAGCGAGGACATCCCCTACAATGAGCAGTTCTTC.

This clonotype was picked up a small number of times. This chain uses TRBV6-2 or TRBV6-3 with TRBJ1-5; 7 bases align to TRBD1. Germline CDR1 and CDR2: MNHEY and SVGEGT. CDR3 length: 15 residues. V dropped 4 bases and J dropped 3; count of bases not matched to a gene: 6. CDR3 amino acids: CASSSDREYNQPQHF. CDR3 DNA: TGTGCCAGCAGTTCTGACAGGGAGTACAATCAGCCCCAGCATTTT.

V and J are TRBV6-4 and TRBJ2-1, with D possibly TRBD1 on 5 matching bases. V was clipped by 4 bases and J by 8 bases, with 15 bases between them. From germline, CDR1 is MRHNA and CDR2 SNTAGT. The CDR3 has 14 amino acids. The CDR3 region has the DNA TGTGCCAGCAGTGCGGAGCAGGGCAGCGATGAGCAGTTCTTC. It codes for CASSAEQGSDEQFF.

This clonotype was recorded a few times. The V call is TRBV7-9, the J call TRBJ2-3; the D is unclear. Deletions cut 3 bases from V and 0 bases from J, with 4 bases between. CDR1 is SEHNR, CDR2 FQNEAQ, per germline (reference sequence). The CDR3 runs to 13 residues. The CDR3 nucleotides are TGTGCCAGCAGCTTTGACAGCACAGATACGCAGTATTTT. As protein: CASSFDSTDTQYF.

The rearrangement links TRBV6-2 or TRBV6-3 to TRBJ2-2; no definite D call. The CDR3 sequence is 12 residues long. Germline V gives CDR1 MNHEY, CDR2 SVGEGT. V was clipped by 0 bases and J by 8 bases, with 4 bases between them. The CDR3 nucleotides are TGTGCCAGCAGTTACTCGCCAGGGGAGCTGTTTTTT. Residues: CASSYSPGELFF.

This chain links TRBV19 with TRBJ2-7; the D gene is possibly TRBD1 (5 bases). Trimming stripped 4 bases from V and 7 bases from J, with 11 bases between. CDR1 LNHDA and CDR2 SQIVND come from the germline V gene (reference sequence). The CDR3 loop spans 12 amino acids. The CDR3 region is CASSRGLWEQYF. The CDR3, as DNA: TGTGCCAGTAGTAGGGGCCTCTGGGAGCAGTACTTC.

This clonotype was seen a few times. V gene TRBV28 combines with J gene TRBJ1-1; no clear D. The CDR3 extends over 13 amino acids. Trimming cost V 2 bases and J 1 base, with 5 bases left between them. Germline assignment: CDR1 MDHEN and CDR2 SYDVKM. The DNA for the CDR3 is TGTGCCAGCAGTTTAATTAAGAACACTGAAGCTTTCTTT. It translates to CASSLIKNTEAFF.

This clonotype was seen more than once but under ten times. The rearrangement links TRBV5-1 to TRBJ1-5; D unclear. CDR1 and CDR2 from the germline V gene are SGHRS and YFSETQ. This CDR3 region has 17 residues. Trimming left V 0 bases short and J 0 bases short, with 13 bases between. CDR3 protein: CASSLAQREYSNQPQHF. CDR3 DNA sequence: TGCGCCAGCAGCTTGGCCCAGAGGGAATATAGCAATCAGCCCCAGCATTTT.

This clonotype was recorded many times. This sequence joins TRBV12-3 or TRBV12-4 and TRBJ1-2; D is ambiguous. V was cut by 1 base and J by 2 bases, with 8 bases left in between. CDR3 size: 14 residues. The CDR3 nucleotides are TGTGCCAGCAGTTTAGGAGGCACCAACTATGGCTACACCTTC. Translating gives CASSLGGTNYGYTF.

This chain links TRBV4-3 with TRBJ2-7, with TRBD1 identical over 9 bases. V lost 0 bases to trimming and J lost 2 bases; unmatched junction nucleotides: 8. This CDR3 has 17 amino acids. Germline CDR1 is LGHNA and CDR2 is YSLEER. This CDR3 reads CASSQDTLGQGTYEQYF. The CDR3 nucleotides are TGCGCCAGCAGCCAAGATACTCTGGGACAGGGAACCTACGAGCAGTACTTC.

Only a few counts were recorded for this clonotype. The chain is built from TRBV15 and TRBJ2-2; tentative D call: TRBD2 (5 bases). In germline, CDR1 is LNHNV, CDR2 YYDKDF (reference sequence). The CDR3 length is 14 residues. Trimming took off 3 bases at V and 7 bases at J, with 12 bases between the two ends. The DNA of the CDR3 is TGTGCCACCAGCAGGGCACTAGAAGACGGGGAGCTGTTTTTT. It yields the protein CATSRALEDGELFF.

This rearrangement joins TRBV4-3 to TRBJ2-6; perhaps TRBD1 as D (6 bases). V was trimmed by 0 bases and J by 1 base, leaving 22 bases between them. Germline V lookup: CDR1 LGHNA, CDR2 YSLEER. The CDR3 is 21 residues long. The CDR3, as DNA: TGCGCCAGCAGCCAAGATCGGGCTCTGCCAGGGGATGCGTCTGGGGCCAACGTCCTGACTTTC. Protein: CASSQDRALPGDASGANVLTF.

This clonotype was recorded a few times. J is TRBJ1-3 and V is TRBV4-1, with TRBD1 matching 10 bases. Germline V gene lookup returns CDR1 MGHRA and CDR2 YSYEKL. This CDR3 region has 16 residues. J lost 0 bases, V lost 4 bases, and 3 bases had no gene match. In nucleotides, the CDR3 is TGCGCCAGCAGCCTACGGGACAGGGGCTCTGGAAACACCATATATTTT. Its translation is CASSLRDRGSGNTIYF.

V and J are TRBV7-9 and TRBJ1-1; 7 bases agree with TRBD1. This CDR3 region has 15 residues. The germline gives CDR1 SEHNR, CDR2 FQNEAQ (reference sequence). V lost 5 bases and J lost 2; bases outside the gene matches: 8. The CDR3, as DNA: TGTGCCAGCAGCCACCTCAGGGGGGCTAACACTGAAGCTTTCTTT. It translates to CASSHLRGANTEAFF.

This clonotype was seen more than once but under ten times. The CDR3 sequence is CASSPTGRGGSAGETQYF. Here the CDR3 DNA reads TGCGCCAGCAGCCCTACTGGGAGGGGGGGCTCCGCGGGGGAGACCCAGTACTTC. The rearrangement joins TRBV4-3 to TRBJ2-5, with a weak D call TRBD2 (7 bases). CDR1 and CDR2 from the germline V gene are LGHNA and YSLEER. This CDR3 is built from 18 residues. V dropped 4 bases and J dropped 5 bases, with 26 bases sitting between them.